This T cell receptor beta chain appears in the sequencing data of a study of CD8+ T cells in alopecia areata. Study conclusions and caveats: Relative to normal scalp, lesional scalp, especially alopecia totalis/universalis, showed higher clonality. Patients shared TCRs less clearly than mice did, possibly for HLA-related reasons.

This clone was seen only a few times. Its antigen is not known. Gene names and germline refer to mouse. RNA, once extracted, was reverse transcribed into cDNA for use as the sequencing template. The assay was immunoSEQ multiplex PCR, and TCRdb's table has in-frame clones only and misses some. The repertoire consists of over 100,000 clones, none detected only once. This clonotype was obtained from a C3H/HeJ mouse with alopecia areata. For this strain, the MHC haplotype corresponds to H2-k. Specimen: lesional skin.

The part of the CDR3 DNA that was read is TGTGCCAGCAGTGATCCCCGCAGGGGAAACACCGGG. This encodes CASSDPRRGNTG. The full CDR3 reads CASSDPRRGNTGQLYF. The V and J genes are TRBV13-1 and TRBJ2-2; perhaps TRBD1 as D (6 bases). The CDR3 end is not reached by the read, which stops 4 residues before it; the germline J gene fills it in. The CDR3 has 16 amino acids. Germline V CDR1 and CDR2: NSHNY, SYGAGN. V dropped 1 base and J dropped 1 base, with 11 bases sitting between them.